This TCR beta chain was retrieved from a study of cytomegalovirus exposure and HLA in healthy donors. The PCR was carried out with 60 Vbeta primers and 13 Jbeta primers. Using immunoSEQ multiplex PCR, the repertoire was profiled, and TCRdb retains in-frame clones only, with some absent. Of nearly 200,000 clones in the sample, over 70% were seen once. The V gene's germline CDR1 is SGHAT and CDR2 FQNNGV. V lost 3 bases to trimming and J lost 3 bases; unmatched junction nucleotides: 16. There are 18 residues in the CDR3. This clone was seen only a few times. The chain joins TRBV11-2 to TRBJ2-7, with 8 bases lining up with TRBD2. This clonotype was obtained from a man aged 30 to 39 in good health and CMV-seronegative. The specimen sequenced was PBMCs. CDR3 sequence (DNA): TGTGCCAGCAGCTTTTCAGCCCGAGGGACTAGTGGGGTCTACGAGCAGTACTTC. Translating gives CASSFSARGTSGVYEQYF.